Listed below are T cell receptor beta chains from one sample, sequenced in a study of beta chain features in type 1 diabetes. Sequencing used immunoSEQ multiplex PCR; TCRdb keeps in-frame clones, though not all of them. The sample shows 110,000 to 150,000 clones, 7% to 10% of them seen only once. Sequences were obtained from central memory CD4+ T cells from blood. The receptors were sampled from a young man in good health. CDR3s include the opening cysteine and the closing phenylalanine or tryptophan. A D gene is named only where the DNA matches it firmly. Clone size is stated in some rows and not others, as once, few, many or a class when expanded.

clone_size	cdr3_length	j_call	v_call	d_call	cdr3_aa	cdr3_nt
many	13	TRBJ2-7	TRBV4-3	NA	CASSPGGRYEQYF	TGCGCCAGCAGCCCAGGTGGTCGTTACGAGCAGTACTTC
NA	15	TRBJ2-2	TRBV4-2	NA	CASSSRTAGTGELFF	TGTGCCAGCAGCAGCCGGACAGCGGGAACCGGGGAGCTGTTTTTT
many	16	TRBJ2-7	TRBV7-9	TRBD2	CASSLSLGLASHEQYF	TGTGCCAGCAGCTTATCATTGGGACTAGCTTCCCACGAGCAGTACTTC
few	16	TRBJ2-2	TRBV7-9	NA	CASSRRGFANTGELFF	TGTGCCAGCAGCCGTCGGGGGTTCGCGAACACCGGGGAGCTGTTTTTT
NA	13	TRBJ2-2	TRBV9	TRBD1	CASSAGGVGELFF	TGTGCCAGCAGCGCAGGGGGCGTCGGGGAGCTGTTTTTT
NA	15	TRBJ2-7	TRBV6-5	TRBD1	CASSYDRDRGYEQYF	TGTGCCAGCAGTTACGACCGGGACAGGGGCTACGAGCAGTACTTC
few	13	TRBJ1-2	TRBV5-5	NA	CASSSEGAYGYTF	TGTGCCAGCAGCTCGGAGGGAGCCTATGGCTACACCTTC
NA	15	TRBJ2-5	TRBV4-2	NA	CASSQDRRSQETQYF	TGTGCCAGCAGCCAAGATCGTAGGAGCCAAGAGACCCAGTACTTC
few	13	TRBJ2-3	TRBV18	NA	CASSLPGTDTQYF	TGTGCCAGCTCACTCCCTGGCACAGATACGCAGTATTTT
NA	13	TRBJ2-1	TRBV7-2	NA	CASSRQAYNEQFF	TGTGCCAGCAGCCGACAGGCTTACAATGAGCAGTTCTTC
few	14	TRBJ2-1	TRBV6-5	TRBD1	CASSWDSSYNEQFF	TGTGCCAGCAGTTGGGACAGCTCCTACAATGAGCAGTTCTTC
few	15	TRBJ1-2	TRBV5-1	NA	CASSPGMTGSYGYTF	TGCGCCAGCAGCCCGGGAATGACAGGCTCCTATGGCTACACCTTC
few	15	TRBJ2-1	TRBV27	NA	CASSFGGAFYNEQFF	TGTGCCAGCAGTTTCGGCGGGGCCTTTTATAATGAGCAGTTCTTC
few	15	TRBJ1-2	TRBV5-6	NA	CASSAAQTANYGYTF	TGTGCCAGCAGCGCGGCCCAGACAGCTAACTATGGCTACACCTTC
NA	15	TRBJ2-1	TRBV27	TRBD1	CASSLDRGHYNEQFF	TGTGCCAGCAGTTTGGACAGGGGGCACTACAATGAGCAGTTCTTC
few	14	TRBJ1-2	TRBV5-1	TRBD1	CASSSGQANYGYTF	TGCGCCAGCAGCTCCGGACAGGCTAACTATGGCTACACCTTC
few	15	TRBJ2-1	TRBV5-1	TRBD2	CASSAGGGGRNEQFF	TGCGCCAGCAGCGCCGGCGGGGGGGGAAGGAATGAGCAGTTCTTC
NA	11	TRBJ2-1	TRBV2	TRBD1	CASQQGMAQFF	TGTGCCAGCCAACAGGGGATGGCGCAGTTCTTC
NA	17	TRBJ2-1	TRBV9	TRBD2	CASSVRASGVLGGEQFF	TGTGCCAGCAGCGTAAGAGCTAGCGGGGTCCTAGGGGGGGAGCAGTTCTTC
NA	12	TRBJ2-5	TRBV29-1	NA	CSVATSQETQYF	TGCAGCGTTGCGACTAGCCAAGAGACCCAGTACTTC
few	13	TRBJ1-2	TRBV4-2	NA	CASSQARNYGYTF	TGTGCCAGCAGCCAAGCCCGGAACTATGGCTACACCTTC